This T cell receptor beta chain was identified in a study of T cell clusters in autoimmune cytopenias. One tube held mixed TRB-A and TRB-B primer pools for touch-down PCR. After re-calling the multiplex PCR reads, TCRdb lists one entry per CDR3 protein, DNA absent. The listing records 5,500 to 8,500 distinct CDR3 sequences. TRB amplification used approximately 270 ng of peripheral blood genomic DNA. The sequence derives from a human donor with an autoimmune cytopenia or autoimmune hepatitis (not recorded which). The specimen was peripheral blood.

CDR3 protein: CAWRGQNNQPQHF. The chain joins TRBV30 to TRBJ1-5. Looked up from germline, CDR1 is GTSNPN and CDR2 is SVGIG (reference sequence). The CDR3 contains 13 residues.